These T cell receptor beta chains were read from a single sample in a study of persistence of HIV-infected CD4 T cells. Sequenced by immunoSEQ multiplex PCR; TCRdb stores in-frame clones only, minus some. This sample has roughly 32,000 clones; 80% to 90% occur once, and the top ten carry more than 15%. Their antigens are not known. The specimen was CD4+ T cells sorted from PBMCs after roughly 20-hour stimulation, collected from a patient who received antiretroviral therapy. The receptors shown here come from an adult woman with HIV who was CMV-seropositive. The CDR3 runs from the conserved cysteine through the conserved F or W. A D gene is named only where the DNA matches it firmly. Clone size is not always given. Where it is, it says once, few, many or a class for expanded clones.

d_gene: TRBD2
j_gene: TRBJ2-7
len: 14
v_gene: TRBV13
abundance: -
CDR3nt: TGTGCCACCTCCAGACTAGCGGGACGCCTCGAGCAGTACTTC
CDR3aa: CATSRLAGRLEQYF

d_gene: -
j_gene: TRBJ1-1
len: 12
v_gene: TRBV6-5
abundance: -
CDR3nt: TGTGCCAGCAGGTCGAGCTCCACTGGGGCTTTCTTT
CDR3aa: CASRSSSTGAFF

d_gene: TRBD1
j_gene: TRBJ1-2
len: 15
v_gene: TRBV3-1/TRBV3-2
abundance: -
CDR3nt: TGTGCCAGCAGCCAAGTAGTAGGGACAGGGGATGGCTACACCTTC
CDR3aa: CASSQVVGTGDGYTF

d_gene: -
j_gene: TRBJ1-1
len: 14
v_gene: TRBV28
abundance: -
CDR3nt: TGTGCCAGCAGTTCCCCTACAGGGAGGACTGAAGCTTTCTTT
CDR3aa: CASSSPTGRTEAFF

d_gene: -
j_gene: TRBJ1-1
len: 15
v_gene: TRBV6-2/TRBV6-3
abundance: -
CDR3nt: TGTGCCAGCAGTCCGACGGGGGCTCGGGGAACTGAAGCTTTCTTT
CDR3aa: CASSPTGARGTEAFF

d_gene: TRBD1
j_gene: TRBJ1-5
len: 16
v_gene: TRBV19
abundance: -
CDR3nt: TGTGCCAGTAGTGCCCTCCACACAGGGGGCCATCAGCCCCAGCATTTT
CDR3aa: CASSALHTGGHQPQHF

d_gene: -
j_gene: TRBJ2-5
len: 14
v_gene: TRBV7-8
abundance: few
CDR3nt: TGTGCCAGCAGCCCCAGACGGAGTCAAGAGACCCAGTACTTC
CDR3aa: CASSPRRSQETQYF

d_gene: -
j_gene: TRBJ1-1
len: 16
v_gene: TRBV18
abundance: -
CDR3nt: TGTGCCAGCTCACCACTGGGCAGCCTAGGGCACACTGAAGCTTTCTTT
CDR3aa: CASSPLGSLGHTEAFF

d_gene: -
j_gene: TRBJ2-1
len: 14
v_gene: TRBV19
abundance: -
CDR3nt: TGTGCCAGTAACCCCGGGACCAGCTCGAATGAGCAGTTCTTC
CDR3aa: CASNPGTSSNEQFF

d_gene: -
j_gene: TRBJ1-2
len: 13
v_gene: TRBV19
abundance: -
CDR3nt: TGTGCCAGTAGTATGCGCTGGGATTATGGCTACACCTTC
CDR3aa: CASSMRWDYGYTF

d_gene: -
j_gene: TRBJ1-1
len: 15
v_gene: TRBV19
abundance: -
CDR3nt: TGTGCCAGTAGTGCGGACAGAACTTTGAACACTGAAGCTTTCTTT
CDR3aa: CASSADRTLNTEAFF

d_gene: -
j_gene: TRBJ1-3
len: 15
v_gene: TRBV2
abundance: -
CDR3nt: TGTGCCAGCAGTCCCCTGGGGGGACCTCGAAACACCATATATTTT
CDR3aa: CASSPLGGPRNTIYF

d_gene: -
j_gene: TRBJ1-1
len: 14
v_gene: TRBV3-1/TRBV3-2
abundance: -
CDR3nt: TGTGCCAGCAGCCATGGCGGGGGAGGGACTGAAGCTTTCTTT
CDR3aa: CASSHGGGGTEAFF

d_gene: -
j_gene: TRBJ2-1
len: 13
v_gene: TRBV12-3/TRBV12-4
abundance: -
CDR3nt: TGTGCCAGCAGTTTTTCTTCCAACAATGAGCAGTTCTTC
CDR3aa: CASSFSSNNEQFF

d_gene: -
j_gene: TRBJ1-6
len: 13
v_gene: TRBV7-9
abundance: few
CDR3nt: TGTGCCAGCAGCTTAAAGGGGAATTCACCCCTCCACTTT
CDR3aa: CASSLKGNSPLHF

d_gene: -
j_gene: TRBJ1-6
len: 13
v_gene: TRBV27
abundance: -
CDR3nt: TGTGCCAGCAGTTTAAACAGAAATTCACCCCTCCACTTT
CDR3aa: CASSLNRNSPLHF

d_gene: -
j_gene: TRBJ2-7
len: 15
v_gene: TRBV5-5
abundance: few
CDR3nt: TGTGCCAGCAGCCATACCACAGGGAACTCCTACGAGCAGTACTTC
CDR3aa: CASSHTTGNSYEQYF

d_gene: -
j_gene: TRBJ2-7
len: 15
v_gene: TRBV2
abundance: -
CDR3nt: TGTGCCAGCAGTGAGTTGACGGGAGTGCAATACGAGCAGTACTTC
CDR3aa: CASSELTGVQYEQYF

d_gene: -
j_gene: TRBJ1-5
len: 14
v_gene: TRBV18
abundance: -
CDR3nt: TGTGCCAGCTCACCAGGGAGGTCTGCGCAGCCCCAGCATTTT
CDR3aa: CASSPGRSAQPQHF

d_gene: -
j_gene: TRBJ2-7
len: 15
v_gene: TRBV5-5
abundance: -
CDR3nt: TGTGCCAGCAGCTTGGATACCGGGGGCTGGAACGAGCAGTACTTC
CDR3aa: CASSLDTGGWNEQYF

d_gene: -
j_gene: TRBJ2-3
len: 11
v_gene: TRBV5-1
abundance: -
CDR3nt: TGCGCCACTACGGACCGAAATACGCAGTATTTT
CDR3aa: CATTDRNTQYF

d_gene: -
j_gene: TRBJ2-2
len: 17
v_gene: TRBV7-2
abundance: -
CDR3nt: TGTGCCAGCAGCTTAAGGGTGGGGAGGCTGAACACCGGGGAGCTGTTTTTT
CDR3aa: CASSLRVGRLNTGELFF

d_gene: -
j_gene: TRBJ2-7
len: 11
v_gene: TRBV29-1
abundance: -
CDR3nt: TGCAGCGTTGAGGGTCCTAGCGAGCAGTACTTC
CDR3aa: CSVEGPSEQYF

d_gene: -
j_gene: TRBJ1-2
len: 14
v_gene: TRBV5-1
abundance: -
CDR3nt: TGCGCCAGCAGCTTGGGCGGTTTTGATTATGGCTACACCTTC
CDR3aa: CASSLGGFDYGYTF

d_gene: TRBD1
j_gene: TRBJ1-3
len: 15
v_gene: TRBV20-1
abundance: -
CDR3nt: TGCAGTGCTAGTGCTATGGACAGGGCTGGAAACACCATATATTTT
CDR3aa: CSASAMDRAGNTIYF

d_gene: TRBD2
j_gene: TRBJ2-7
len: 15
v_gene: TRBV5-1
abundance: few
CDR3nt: TGCGCCAGCAGCTTGACGGCGGGAGGGCCTAACGAGCAGTACTTC
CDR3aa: CASSLTAGGPNEQYF

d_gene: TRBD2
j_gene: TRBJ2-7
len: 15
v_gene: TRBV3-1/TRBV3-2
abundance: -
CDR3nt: TGTGCCAGCAGCCAAGGCGGGAGGTATCCCTACGAGCAGTACTTC
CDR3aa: CASSQGGRYPYEQYF